This T cell receptor (beta chain) emerged from a study of identical twins. The CDR3 length is 14 residues. Trimming took 6 bases from V and 5 from J; bases not matched to a gene: 4. Germline values: CDR1 ENHRY, CDR2 SYGVKD. TCRdb passed the 5' RACE reads through MiXCR, listing each CDR3 protein once. The table shows 450,000 or so distinct CDR3 sequences, with around 24% occurring only once. The same sample was also studied in work on T cells expressing NK-cell markers.

The receptor was isolated from a woman between 18 and 30 years old in good health. The sequenced sample was CD4+ T cells sorted from blood. V gene TRBV10-3 combines with J gene TRBJ2-1; 10 nucleotides agree with TRBD2. The CDR3 nucleotides read TGTGCCATCAGATATAGCGGGGGGCACAATGAGCAGTTCTTC. Amino acid sequence: CAIRYSGGHNEQFF.